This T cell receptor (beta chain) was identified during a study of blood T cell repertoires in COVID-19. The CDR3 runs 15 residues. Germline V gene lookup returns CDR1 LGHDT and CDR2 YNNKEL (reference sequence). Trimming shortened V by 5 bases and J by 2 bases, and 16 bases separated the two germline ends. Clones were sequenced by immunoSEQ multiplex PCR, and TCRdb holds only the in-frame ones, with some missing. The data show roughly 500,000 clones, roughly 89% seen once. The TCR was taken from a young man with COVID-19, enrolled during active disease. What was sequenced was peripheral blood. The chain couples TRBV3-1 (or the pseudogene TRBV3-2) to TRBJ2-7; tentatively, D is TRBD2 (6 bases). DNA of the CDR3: TGTGCCAGCAGCGTGGGACGGACTAAGACCTACGAGCAGTACTTC. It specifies CASSVGRTKTYEQYF.